These 4 T cell receptor beta chains were all obtained from the same sample, sequenced in a study of radiotherapy plus CTLA-4 blockade in lung cancer. The protocol was immunoSEQ multiplex PCR, while the TCRdb copy is restricted to in-frame clones and leaves out a portion. In the table there are about 97,000 clones, 65% to 75% of which are singletons. The starting material was peripheral blood, obtained from a patient treated with radiotherapy plus ipilimumab. The source of these receptors is a human donor with non-small cell lung cancer who had a partial response to radiotherapy plus ipilimumab. Some clones in this sample may be carry-over from other donors' samples.

The chain combines TRBV4-1 with TRBJ2-1, with 7 bases identical to TRBD1. In germline, CDR1 is MGHRA, CDR2 YSYEKL. The CDR3 runs 16 residues. Germline trimming cut 1 base from V and 6 bases from J; bases unmatched to any gene: 9. In DNA, the CDR3 is TGCGCCAGCAGCCAAGTTAGGGGACAGCTAGGCAATGAGCAGTTCTTC. It is translated as CASSQVRGQLGNEQFF.

This clone was detected a few times. The CDR3 DNA reads TGTGCCTGGAGTGCAGGACCCCGTCAGGGGGGTGAGCAGTTCTTC. Translating it yields CAWSAGPRQGGEQFF. V gene TRBV30 combines with J gene TRBJ2-1; tentatively, D is TRBD1 (7 bases). The ends were cut back, 1 base at V and 9 bases at J, with 19 bases in the middle. Germline CDR1 reads GTSNPN; CDR2 reads SVGIG (reference sequence). The CDR3 covers 15 residues.

J is TRBJ1-4 and V is TRBV30; no reliable D call. V was clipped by 2 bases and J by 6 bases, with 10 bases between them. There are 13 residues in the CDR3. In germline, CDR1 is GTSNPN, CDR2 SVGIG (reference sequence). CDR3 residues: CAWSKTRDEKLFF. The CDR3 DNA reads TGTGCCTGGAGTAAGACCCGGGATGAAAAACTGTTTTTT.

The chain uses TRBV10-3 and TRBJ2-3, with 9 positions matching TRBD2. Looked up from germline, CDR1 is ENHRY and CDR2 is SYGVKD. Trimming at V came to 4 bases and at J to 2 bases, leaving 22 bases not matched to a gene. CDR3 size: 21 residues. The CDR3 DNA reads TGTGCCATCAGTGCCCCTTGGAGCGGGGGGAGTTTACTTGATCACACAGATACGCAGTATTTT. Encoded protein: CAISAPWSGGSLLDHTDTQYF.